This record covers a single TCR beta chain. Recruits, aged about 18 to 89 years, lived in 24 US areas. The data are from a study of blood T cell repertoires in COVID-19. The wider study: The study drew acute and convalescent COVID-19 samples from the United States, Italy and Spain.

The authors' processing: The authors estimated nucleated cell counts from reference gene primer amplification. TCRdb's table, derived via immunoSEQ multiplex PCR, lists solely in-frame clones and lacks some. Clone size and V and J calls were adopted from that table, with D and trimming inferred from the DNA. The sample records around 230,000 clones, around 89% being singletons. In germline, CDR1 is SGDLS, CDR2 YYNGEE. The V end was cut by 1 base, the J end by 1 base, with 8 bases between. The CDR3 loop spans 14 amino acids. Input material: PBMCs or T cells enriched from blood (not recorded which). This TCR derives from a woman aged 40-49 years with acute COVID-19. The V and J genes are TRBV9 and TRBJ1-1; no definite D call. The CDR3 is CASSVLGENTEAFF. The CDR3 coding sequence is TGTGCCAGCAGCGTACTAGGAGAGAACACTGAAGCTTTCTTT.